This TCR beta chain was retrieved from a study of T cells after yellow fever vaccination. This clonotype was seen repeatedly, ten times or more. Its antigen remains unknown. TCRdb called the 5' RACE reads again in MiXCR, with one record for every CDR3 protein. The profile shows 110,000 or so distinct CDR3 sequences, around 7.2% of them singletons. Study outcomes and limitations: On re-exposure, the response was weaker but peaked faster, at day 5 versus 15. Researchers cautioned that FACS-sorted repertoires could harbor abundant clonotypes contaminating from the bulk population.

Trimming shortened V by 7 bases and J by 6 bases, and 20 bases separated the two germline ends. Germline V gives CDR1 SGHDT, CDR2 YYEEEE. The CDR3 is made up of 15 amino acids. Sequencing used CD4+ T cells sorted from PBMCs, obtained around 45 days after the first yellow fever vaccination. The TCR sequence derives from a man between 18 and 35 years old who received the YFV17D yellow fever vaccine. V gene TRBV5-6 combines with J gene TRBJ2-1; either TRBD1 or TRBD2 may fit D (6 bases each). The CDR3 DNA follows: TGTGCCAGCCGCCATGGGGGGCTAGCTCCCAATGAGCAGTTCTTC. The encoded protein is CASRHGGLAPNEQFF.